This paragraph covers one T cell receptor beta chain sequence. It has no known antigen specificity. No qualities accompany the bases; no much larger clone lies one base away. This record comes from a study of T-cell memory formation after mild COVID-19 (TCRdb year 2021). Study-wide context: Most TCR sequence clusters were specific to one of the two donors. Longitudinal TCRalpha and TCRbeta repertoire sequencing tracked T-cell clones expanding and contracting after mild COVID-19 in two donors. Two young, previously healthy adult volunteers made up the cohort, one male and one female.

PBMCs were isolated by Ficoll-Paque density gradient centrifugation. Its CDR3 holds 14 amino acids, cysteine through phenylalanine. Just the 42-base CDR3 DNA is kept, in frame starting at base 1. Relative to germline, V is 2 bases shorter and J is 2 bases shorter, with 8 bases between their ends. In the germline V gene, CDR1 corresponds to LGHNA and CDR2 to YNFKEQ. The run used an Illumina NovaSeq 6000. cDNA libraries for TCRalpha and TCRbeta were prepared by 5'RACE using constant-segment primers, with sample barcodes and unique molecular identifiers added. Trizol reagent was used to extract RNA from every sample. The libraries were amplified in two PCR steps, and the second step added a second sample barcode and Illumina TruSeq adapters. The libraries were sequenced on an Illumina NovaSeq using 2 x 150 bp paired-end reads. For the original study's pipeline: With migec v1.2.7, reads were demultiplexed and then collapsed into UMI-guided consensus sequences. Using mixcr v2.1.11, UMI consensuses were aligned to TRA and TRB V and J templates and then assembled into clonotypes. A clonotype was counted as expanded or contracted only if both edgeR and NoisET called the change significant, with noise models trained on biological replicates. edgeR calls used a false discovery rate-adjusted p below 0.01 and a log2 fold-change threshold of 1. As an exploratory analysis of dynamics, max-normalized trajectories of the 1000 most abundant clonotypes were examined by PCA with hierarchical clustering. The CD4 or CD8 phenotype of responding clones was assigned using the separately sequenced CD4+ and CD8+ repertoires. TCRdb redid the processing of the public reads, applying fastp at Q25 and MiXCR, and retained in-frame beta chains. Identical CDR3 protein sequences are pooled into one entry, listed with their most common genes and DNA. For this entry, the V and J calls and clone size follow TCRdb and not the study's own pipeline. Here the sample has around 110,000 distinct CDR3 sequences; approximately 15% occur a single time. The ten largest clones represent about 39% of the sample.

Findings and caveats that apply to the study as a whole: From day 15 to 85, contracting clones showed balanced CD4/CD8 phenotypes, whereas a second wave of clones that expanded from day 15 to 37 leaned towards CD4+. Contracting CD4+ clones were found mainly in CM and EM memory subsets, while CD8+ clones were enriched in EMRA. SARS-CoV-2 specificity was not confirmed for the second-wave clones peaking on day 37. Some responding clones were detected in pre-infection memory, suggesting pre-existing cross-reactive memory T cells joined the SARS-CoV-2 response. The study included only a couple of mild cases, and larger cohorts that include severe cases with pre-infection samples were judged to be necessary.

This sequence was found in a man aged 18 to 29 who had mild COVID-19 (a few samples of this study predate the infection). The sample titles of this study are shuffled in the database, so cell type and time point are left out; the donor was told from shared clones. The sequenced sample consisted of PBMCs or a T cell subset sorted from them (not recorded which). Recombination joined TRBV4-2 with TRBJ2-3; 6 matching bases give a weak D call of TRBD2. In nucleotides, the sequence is TGTGCCAGCAGCCAATCGGGGGTCACAGATACGCAGTATTTT. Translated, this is CASSQSGVTDTQYF.